This is a list of T cell receptor beta chains from one sample in a study of blood T cell repertoires in COVID-19. Using immunoSEQ multiplex PCR, the repertoire was profiled, and TCRdb retains in-frame clones only, with some absent. The repertoire holds approximately 290,000 clones, with under 90% as singletons. The material sequenced was peripheral blood. These receptor sequences come from a woman aged 25 to 39 with COVID-19, enrolled during active disease. Each CDR3 is given with its conserved first and last residue. Fields, in order: clone size, D gene, V gene, J gene, CDR3 DNA, CDR3 protein. A D gene is named only where the DNA matches it firmly. Size is omitted from some rows. Given values are once, few, many or a class for expanded clones.

-,TRBD1,TRBV4-1,TRBJ1-5,TGCGCCAGCAGCCAGGCACCTCCTGGACAGGGGGGATATAGCAATCAGCCCCAGCATTTT,CASSQAPPGQGGYSNQPQHF
-,TRBD1,TRBV27,TRBJ2-7,TGTGCCAGCAGTCCAGGGGGCGCGTTCTACGAGCAGTACTTC,CASSPGGAFYEQYF
-,-,TRBV28,TRBJ2-7,TGTGCCGTCACGGACGGGGGAGGCTACGAGCAGTACTTC,CAVTDGGGYEQYF
-,-,TRBV6-5,TRBJ2-5,TGTGCCAGCAGCCAGGCTCAGGGAGAGACCCAGTACTTC,CASSQAQGETQYF
few,TRBD2,TRBV7-9,TRBJ2-3,TGTGCCAGCAGTGGACTAGCGGGGGCCTCCTACACAGATACGCAGTATTTT,CASSGLAGASYTDTQYF
-,-,TRBV28,TRBJ1-3,TGTGCCAGCAGTTGGCGGGCGGGGGCGACTGGAAACACCATATATTTT,CASSWRAGATGNTIYF
-,TRBD1,TRBV5-1,TRBJ2-3,TGCGCCAGCGGGGTCGGGACAGCTTTCACAGATACGCAGTATTTT,CASGVGTAFTDTQYF
-,-,TRBV15,TRBJ1-5,TGTGCCACCAGCAGAGGACGGACAGAAAATCAGCCCCAGCATTTT,CATSRGRTENQPQHF
-,TRBD2,TRBV2,TRBJ2-5,TGTGCCAGCACCGACAGCGGGGGGGCACGCGGGACCCAGTACTTC,CASTDSGGARGTQYF
-,-,TRBV10-3,TRBJ1-1,TGTGCCATCAGTGTCGGTGTCGGGCAGGGTGCTTTCTTT,CAISVGVGQGAFF
-,-,TRBV6-6,TRBJ1-6,TGTGCCAGCAGTCAGACAGGTTTTTCACCCCTCCACTTT,CASSQTGFSPLHF
-,-,TRBV11-1,TRBJ1-4,TGTGCCAGCAGCTTAGCGATGGGCCTTGATGAAAAACTGTTTTTT,CASSLAMGLDEKLFF
-,-,TRBV19,TRBJ1-1,TGTGCCAGTAGTAAGGAGGGGTTAAGGGACACTGAAGCTTTCTTT,CASSKEGLRDTEAFF
-,TRBD1,TRBV2,TRBJ1-2,TGTGCCAGCAGTGGGACAGGGCAAGGCTACACCTTC,CASSGTGQGYTF
many,-,TRBV27,TRBJ2-1,TGTGCCAGCAGTGGAGACCACTCCTACAATGAGCAGTTCTTC,CASSGDHSYNEQFF
-,-,TRBV18,TRBJ2-5,TGTGCCAGCTCACCTGTGGCCCAAGAGACCCAGTACTTC,CASSPVAQETQYF
once,-,TRBV5-5,TRBJ1-2,TGTGCCAGCAGCTTGGTTCCTACGGCGGTGAACTATGGCTACACCTTC,CASSLVPTAVNYGYTF
-,-,TRBV2,TRBJ1-1,TGTGCCAGCAGTGAGGGGGCAGAGAACACTGAAGCTTTCTTT,CASSEGAENTEAFF
-,-,TRBV7-8,TRBJ2-7,TGTGCCAGCAGCTTAGGTTGGAGTAACTACGAGCAGTACTTC,CASSLGWSNYEQYF
-,-,TRBV5-6,TRBJ1-5,TGTGCCAGCAGCTTTACAGGACGGGATCAGCCCCAGCATTTT,CASSFTGRDQPQHF
-,-,TRBV3-1/TRBV3-2,TRBJ2-5,TGTGCCAGCAGCCAAGACGGAGAGTACCAAGAGACCCAGTACTTC,CASSQDGEYQETQYF
-,-,TRBV23-1,TRBJ1-6,TGCGCCAGCAGTCGAAGGACAGATAGTTCCTCACCCCTCCACTTT,CASSRRTDSSSPLHF
-,TRBD2,TRBV6-2/TRBV6-3,TRBJ2-4,TGTGCCAGCAGCCTAGCGGGGAGGTACATTCAGTACTTC,CASSLAGRYIQYF
-,-,TRBV27,TRBJ1-1,TGTGCCAGCAGTTTATCCCGGGTGAGGGCTGAAGCTTTCTTT,CASSLSRVRAEAFF
-,TRBD2,TRBV12-3/TRBV12-4,TRBJ2-7,TGTGCCAGCAGCCGGGGGGGGAAAGACGAGCAGTACTTC,CASSRGGKDEQYF
-,-,TRBV24-1,TRBJ1-2,TGTGCCACCAGTGATAACAGGGTTGTCTATGGCTACACCTTC,CATSDNRVVYGYTF
-,-,TRBV14,TRBJ2-5,TGTGCCAGCAGCCAAGGAGTGTTTCTGGAGACCCAGTACTTC,CASSQGVFLETQYF
-,-,TRBV4-2,TRBJ1-5,TGTGCCAGCAGCCAAGATCCGGGACAAGGCAATCAGCCCCAGCATTTT,CASSQDPGQGNQPQHF
-,TRBD1,TRBV5-6,TRBJ1-2,TGTGCCAGCAGCTTAATGCAGGGGGGCCATGGCTACACCTTC,CASSLMQGGHGYTF
once,-,TRBV5-1,TRBJ1-1,TGCGCCAGCAAATTTCCGGACACTGAAGCTTTCTTT,CASKFPDTEAFF
-,TRBD2,TRBV11-3,TRBJ2-1,TGTGCCAGCAGCTTAGATGGGCGGGGGGGCCCCCACAATGAGCAGTTCTTC,CASSLDGRGGPHNEQFF
-,-,TRBV10-1,TRBJ2-2,TGCGCCAGCAGTGGTCAGCAGCCGGGCACCGGGGAGCTGTTTTTT,CASSGQQPGTGELFF
-,TRBD1,TRBV19,TRBJ1-5,TGTGCCAGTAGAACAGGGGACCTCCTCAATCAGCCCCAGCATTTT,CASRTGDLLNQPQHF
-,-,TRBV18,TRBJ2-3,TGTGCCAGCTCACCGGGAGCTCCCACGGTATATACGCAGTATTTT,CASSPGAPTVYTQYF
-,-,TRBV2,TRBJ1-5,TGTGCCAGCCGGGAGAGGGGTGGAGGTCAGCCCCAGCATTTT,CASRERGGGQPQHF
-,-,TRBV6-2/TRBV6-3,TRBJ2-1,TGTGCCAGCAGTAACGGGGGGCGAGACAATGAGCAGTTCTTC,CASSNGGRDNEQFF
-,-,TRBV5-8,TRBJ2-3,TGTGCCAGCAGCTTGCTCGCAGGGATGTCAGATACGCAGTATTTT,CASSLLAGMSDTQYF
-,-,TRBV11-2,TRBJ2-1,TGTGCCAGCAGCCTCCGGGGACTTGGCCTTACCAATGAGCAGTTCTTC,CASSLRGLGLTNEQFF
-,-,TRBV18,TRBJ1-1,TGTGCCAGCTCACCATTCGGGGGGACGAACACTGAAGCTTTCTTT,CASSPFGGTNTEAFF
-,TRBD2,TRBV7-9,TRBJ2-7,TGTGCCAGCAGCTTACACAAGCGGGGGGCGGGTGAGCAGTACTTC,CASSLHKRGAGEQYF
few,-,TRBV18,TRBJ1-5,TGTGCCAGCTCACCCCCCGATCAGCCCCAGCATTTT,CASSPPDQPQHF
-,-,TRBV2,TRBJ1-6,TGTGCCAGCAGCTGGGGGCCTCTGGACACTAGAGATAATTCACCCCTCCACTTT,CASSWGPLDTRDNSPLHF
once,TRBD1,TRBV7-9,TRBJ1-2,TGTGCCAGCAGCATCGGGACAGGCGGCTACACCTTC,CASSIGTGGYTF
-,-,TRBV27,TRBJ2-3,TGTGCCAGCAGTTCGGAGGGGACAGATACGCAGTATTTT,CASSSEGTDTQYF
-,-,TRBV11-3,TRBJ2-2,TGTGCCAGCAGCTTAGGCGGCTCAAGGGGGAACACCGGGGAGCTGTTTTTT,CASSLGGSRGNTGELFF
-,TRBD2,TRBV6-4,TRBJ2-1,TGTGCCAGCAGTGGGACTAGCGGGGGGGCCAATGAGCAGTTCTTC,CASSGTSGGANEQFF
-,-,TRBV19,TRBJ1-3,TGTGCCAGTAGGGCCAGGGATTTTGGAAACACCATATATTTT,CASRARDFGNTIYF
-,-,TRBV19,TRBJ1-5,TGTGCCAGTAAAGACGGGGGAGATAGCAATCAGCCCCAGCATTTT,CASKDGGDSNQPQHF
-,-,TRBV29-1,TRBJ2-7,TGCAGCACCGGGACAACCTACGAGCAGTACTTC,CSTGTTYEQYF
-,-,TRBV6-5,TRBJ2-1,TGTGCCAGCAGTTACCTAGACGGGTACAATGAGCAGTTCTTC,CASSYLDGYNEQFF
-,-,TRBV7-9,TRBJ1-5,TGTGCCAGCAGCCCGAGGGATCAGCCCCAGCATTTT,CASSPRDQPQHF
once,TRBD1,TRBV5-1,TRBJ1-1,TGCGCCAGCAGCTGGGGACAGAAGGGTTTGAACACTGAAGCTTTCTTT,CASSWGQKGLNTEAFF
-,TRBD1,TRBV28,TRBJ2-1,TGTGCCAGCAGTTTTAGACAGGGGATGAATGAGCAGTTCTTC,CASSFRQGMNEQFF
few,-,TRBV7-9,TRBJ1-4,TGTGCCAGCAGCCCCCGCGGGGGGACAACTAATGAAAAACTGTTTTTT,CASSPRGGTTNEKLFF
-,-,TRBV29-1,TRBJ2-7,TGCAGCGTTGTGGGGCTGGTCGGAGTCTACGAGCAGTACTTC,CSVVGLVGVYEQYF